Below are 6 T cell receptor beta chains sequenced from a single sample in a study of regulatory T cells in long-lasting Graves disease. Arm-PCR of CDR3 regions with iRepertoire HTBI primers generated TCR beta libraries. TCRdb processed the multiplex PCR reads anew with MiXCR; each CDR3 protein has one entry. The repertoire holds around 250,000 distinct CDR3 sequences, with about 18% as singletons. The time point was: newly diagnosed GD, antithyroid drugs for less than 3 months. RNA from PBMCs was the source of the TCR library. The same specimen was also included in a second study, on T cells in Graves' hyperthyroidism and ophthalmopathy.

The sample was peripheral blood mononuclear cells (PBMCs), taken at new diagnosis, from a patient treated with antithyroid drugs. The source is a young woman with Graves disease.

V and J are TRBV4-1 and TRBJ1-4; tentatively, D is TRBD1 (5 bases). V was clipped by 6 bases and J by 6 bases, with 14 bases between them. Germline-derived CDR1 and CDR2 are MGHRA and YSYEKL. CDR3 size: 14 residues. The CDR3 DNA reads TGCGCCAGCAGGCCAGGGTGGAGGGATGAAAAACTGTTTTTT. This sequence encodes CASRPGWRDEKLFF.

The chain employs TRBV7-2 and TRBJ1-1; 10 nucleotides match TRBD2. With the DNA end fitting TRBJ2-3 better, the J assignment may be wrong. The CDR3 covers 16 residues. CDR1 is SGHTA and CDR2 is FQGNSA in the germline V gene. CDR3 DNA: TGTGCCAGCAGCACCCGAGCGGGAGGGGGGGCAGATACGCAGTATTTT. Amino acid sequence: CASSTRAGGGADTQYF.

The chain is built from TRBV30 and TRBJ2-5; 9 positions match TRBD2. Germline V gives CDR1 GTSNPN, CDR2 SVGIG (reference sequence). The trim removed 3 bases at V and 4 bases at J, leaving 6 bases unmatched. The CDR3 is made up of 14 amino acids. Written as DNA, the CDR3 is TGTGCCTGGAGGCTAGCGGGATCCCCAGAGACCCAGTACTTC. Protein: CAWRLAGSPETQYF.

Notes on this clonotype: With only one base between it and a far larger clone, this is likely a read error. The chain is built from TRBV20-1 and TRBJ2-1; D might be TRBD1 or TRBD2, each matching 5 bases. Between the trimmed V and J ends, which lost 8 bases and 10 bases, there was a span of 21 bases. Germline CDR1 and CDR2: DFQATT and SNEGSKA (reference sequence). The CDR3 is made up of 13 amino acids. DNA for the CDR3: TGCAGTACCCACAGGAGGAGCTCCTACGAGCAGTTCTTC. This translates into CSTHRRSSYEQFF.

This clonotype occurred many times. The chain is built from TRBV10-1 and TRBJ2-1, with a possible D match to TRBD1 (5 bases). Looked up from germline, CDR1 is WNHNN and CDR2 is SYGVQD (reference sequence). The CDR3 runs 15 residues. The ends were cut back, 5 bases at V and 2 bases at J, with 13 bases in the middle. This CDR3 reads CASSPATGTYNEQFF. In nucleotides, the CDR3 is TGCGCCAGCAGTCCAGCTACAGGAACCTACAATGAGCAGTTCTTC.

This clonotype was observed a single time. The chain couples TRBV20-1 to TRBJ2-2; TRBD2 agrees at 8 bases. This CDR3 has 15 amino acids. The germline gives CDR1 DFQATT, CDR2 SNEGSKA (reference sequence). Germline trimming cut 1 base from V and 3 bases from J; bases unmatched to any gene: 4. The CDR3 here is CSARAGGAHTGELFF. CDR3 nucleotide sequence: TGCAGTGCTAGAGCGGGGGGGGCCCACACCGGGGAGCTGTTTTTT.